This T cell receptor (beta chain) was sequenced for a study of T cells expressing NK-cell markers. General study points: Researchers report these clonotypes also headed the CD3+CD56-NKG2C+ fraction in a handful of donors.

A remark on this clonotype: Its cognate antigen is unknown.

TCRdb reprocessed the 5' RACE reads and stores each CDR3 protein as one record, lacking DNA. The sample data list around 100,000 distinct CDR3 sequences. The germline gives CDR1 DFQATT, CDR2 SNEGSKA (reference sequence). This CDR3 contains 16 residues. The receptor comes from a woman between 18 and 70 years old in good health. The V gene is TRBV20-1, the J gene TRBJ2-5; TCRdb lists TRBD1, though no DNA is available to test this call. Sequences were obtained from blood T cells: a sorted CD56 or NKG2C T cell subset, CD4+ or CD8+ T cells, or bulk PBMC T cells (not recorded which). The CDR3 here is CSARLERPSLQETQYF.